The sequence of this TCR beta chain was determined in a study of T cell responses to AZD1222 COVID-19 vaccine. Study-level findings and limits: Among those given AZD1222, only six were seropositive at baseline.

There are 15 residues in the CDR3. As concerns this clone: Its antigen is currently unknown.

Sequencing used immunoSEQ multiplex PCR; TCRdb keeps in-frame clones, though not all of them. The sample consists of approximately 110,000 clones, 89% of them appearing once. The material sequenced was peripheral blood, taken on day 0 of AZD1222 vaccination. The chain uses TRBV12-2 and TRBJ2-5; TRBD1 was called by the table and not checked on the DNA. TRBV12-2 corresponds to a pseudogene. This TCR derives from an adult in good health. CDR3 loop: CASRRTGTLQETQYF. The CDR3 region has the DNA TGTGCAAGTCGGCGGACAGGGACCCTCCAAGAGACCCAGTACTTC.